Sequencing of this T cell receptor (beta chain) was carried out in a study of technical replicates of blood from a few donors (dated by TCRdb to about 2017). CDR1 SGHRS and CDR2 YFSETQ are derived from the germline V gene. V is clipped by 5 bases and J by 5 bases, and the sequence between their germline boundaries is 11 bases long. Counted from cysteine to phenylalanine, this CDR3 has 13 amino acids. The only DNA kept is the CDR3, 39 bases in frame from the first base. Libraries were made using the immunoSEQ multiplex PCR assay. The clones in this table, taken by TCRdb from immuneACCESS, are in-frame only. Not every clone is retained; where verified, under half of the shortfall comes from an unresolved V gene, and the cause of the rest is unknown. The sample has 74,000 or so clones on record, 92% of them singletons. Approximately 0.4% of the sample lies in the top ten. Comment on this clone: This clone's antigen is unknown. No base quality information exists; no much larger clone differs at one position.

The sample taken for sequencing was T cells isolated from PBMCs. The chain is made from TRBV5-1 and TRBJ2-1; the D segment could be TRBD2, given 5 matching bases. This TCR was recovered from a human donor in good health. The nucleotide sequence reads as follows: TGCGCCAGCAGAGGCCTTAGCGACAATGAGCAGTTCTTC. It encodes CASRGLSDNEQFF.